This T cell receptor (beta chain) emerged from a study of T cells in Graves' hyperthyroidism and ophthalmopathy (dated by TCRdb to about 2019). As for the study more broadly: Peripheral blood samples were taken at initial diagnosis, before any treatment was given. The approximately 98 discovery patients were randomly divided into training and test sets at a 7:3 ratio. Thyroid tissue and blood T-cell repertoires from six Graves' hyperthyroidism patients were also compared in the study. Following sampling, methimazole starting at 30 mg daily was given to hyperthyroidism patients, and high-dose intravenous methylprednisolone was given to ophthalmopathy patients. An independent validation cohort of some 18 hyperthyroidism patients and 17 patients who later progressed to ophthalmopathy tested prospective prediction of ophthalmopathy. The paper describes TCR Vbeta CDR3 sequencing of 140 or so peripheral blood samples, made up of 43 ophthalmopathy patients, around 78 hyperthyroidism patients and roughly 17 progressor patients. To identify TCR V-J signatures that set the groups apart, the researchers used a discovery cohort of about a hundred patients, made up of roughly 45 with Graves' ophthalmopathy and some 55 with stable Graves' hyperthyroidism. Overall study outcomes, separate from this receptor: In cross-validation, a model built on a 13 V-J signature told ophthalmopathy apart from stable hyperthyroidism with 85% to 90% sensitivity and roughly 83% specificity, and in testing the same model reached 80%/75%. In validation, the model predicted progression to ophthalmopathy with around 71% sensitivity and about 72% specificity, a median of 6.5 months before onset. No statistical method was used to set the sample size in advance, and investigators knew the group allocation. Blood samples also contained most of the expanded thyroid clonotypes (frequency above 0.001), which suggests that blood repertoires may reflect thyroid immune responses.

In the ophthalmopathy patients, disease was moderately to severely active, with a Clinical Activity Score of 3 or more, a NOSPECS grade of 4 or more, and a duration of less than 3 months. Exclusion was applied to patients with uncontrolled infections, other autoimmune diseases, pregnancy or lactation. Diagnoses were established on the basis of clinical symptoms, serum thyroxine and TRAb, thyroid ultrasound, and orbital computed tomography. Ficoll-Paque density gradient centrifugation was used to isolate PBMCs from approximately 10 ml of fresh peripheral blood. Total RNA was extracted using Trizol reagent, and RNA quality was assessed on an Agilent 2100 Bioanalyzer. A remark on this clonotype: The antigen this receptor binds is unknown. No base quality values were provided; no much bigger clone lies one nucleotide off.

Compared with germline, V lacks 4 bases and J lacks 4 bases; bases without a gene match: 8. From its cysteine to its phenylalanine, the CDR3 spans 15 amino acids. Just CDR3 DNA is preserved here, 45 bases in frame from base 1. CDR1 is given as KGHDR and CDR2 as SFDVKD, both from the germline V gene. Amplification of TCR beta CDR3 regions was carried out from RNA transcripts. The first round of RT-PCR for the TCR CDR3 was performed with the HTBI primer set and the Qiagen OneStep RT-PCR kit. A second multiplex PCR round built the libraries, followed by size selection and purification. Libraries were sequenced paired-end with 100 bp reads on an Illumina HiSeq2000. In the original analysis: SOAPnuke was used to process the raw data, removing reads that contained adapters or uncalled bases, had a mean Phred below 15, or lacked an exact match to the constant primer or identifier. COPE v1.2.5 was used to merge the high-quality paired reads, and each unique nucleotide sequence was defined as a clonotype. MiTCR v1.1 was used to align clonotypes to the IMGT TRBV, TRBD and TRBJ reference segments. Analysis was restricted to V-J combinations with a frequency above 0.0001, which covered roughly 99% of repertoires. The TCS score was defined as the ratio of F50 (clonal expansion) to E x V (chaos), calculated using BLOSUM62-based TCRdist between CDR3 peptides within each V-J. Welch's t-statistics and random forest reduced fewer than 550 V-J features to under 15, which were used in a naive Bayes classifier (R e1071). TCRdb reprocessed the public reads (quality trimming at Q25 with fastp, clone calling with MiXCR) and kept in-frame beta chains. One record per CDR3 amino acid sequence lists the most common genes and DNA. In this record, the V and J calls reflect TCRdb's handling and not the investigators' own analysis. This sample comprises hundreds of thousands of distinct CDR3 sequences, 22% of them detected only once. The ten biggest clones cover around 65% of the sample.

Specimen: blood. The TCR comes from a man aged 25 to 40 with Graves' ophthalmopathy. The chain uses TRBV24-1 and TRBJ1-2, with 7 middle bases fitting TRBD1. Here is the DNA: TGTGCCACCAGTGACCGAAGACAGGGAATCTATGGCTACACCTTC. Protein translation: CATSDRRQGIYGYTF.